This record looks at one T cell receptor (beta chain) sequence and its context. Clones were read by immunoSEQ multiplex PCR, and TCRdb kept only the in-frame ones, dropping some. This table holds about 58,000 clones, under 80% found once. This sample stems from a study of blood T cell repertoires in COVID-19. The CDR3 runs to 15 residues. CDR1 SEHNR and CDR2 FQNEAQ come from the germline V gene (reference sequence). Deletions cut 2 bases from V and 3 bases from J, with 13 bases between. This clonotype was obtained from a human donor in a cohort sampled during active COVID-19. The genes are TRBV7-9 and TRBJ1-2; D possibly corresponds to TRBD1 (5 bases). Sequences were obtained from peripheral blood. The CDR3 DNA sequence: TGTGCCAGCAGCTTACAACAGGTCCCGTACTATGGCTACACCTTC. It translates to CASSLQQVPYYGYTF.